These 23 T cell receptor beta chains were all obtained from the same sample, sequenced in a study of regulatory T cells in long-lasting Graves disease. The time point here: newly diagnosed GD, antithyroid drugs for less than 3 months. The TCR library used RNA extracted from PBMCs. Arm-PCR with iRepertoire HTBI primers amplified the CDR3 regions for these TCR beta libraries. TCRdb re-called the multiplex PCR reads through MiXCR, storing one row per CDR3 protein. Counted here are some 560,000 distinct CDR3 sequences, 15% to 20% occurring once; the ten biggest clones make up 20% to 25%. This same sample was also taken into another study, of T cells in Graves' hyperthyroidism and ophthalmopathy.

The material sequenced was peripheral blood mononuclear cells (PBMCs), taken at new diagnosis, from a patient treated with antithyroid drugs. The receptors come from a woman aged 40 to 65 with Graves disease.

The V call is TRBV25-1, the J call TRBJ2-5, with TRBD2 identical over 9 bases. The length of the CDR3 is 11 residues. The J segment lost 5 bases and the V segment lost 9 bases, leaving 1 base of the junction unmatched. From germline, CDR1 is MGHDK and CDR2 SYGVNS. This CDR3 is CASAGGETQYF. For the CDR3, the DNA is TGTGCCAGTGCGGGGGGGGAGACCCAGTACTTC.

This clonotype was seen ten or more times. The V gene is TRBV12-3 or TRBV12-4, the J gene TRBJ1-1, with 7 bases identical to TRBD1. The CDR3 is 17 residues long. The J segment lost 1 base and the V segment lost 0 bases, leaving 8 bases of the junction unmatched. This CDR3 reads CASSLAQGGWGNTEAFF. CDR3 bases: TGTGCCAGCAGTTTAGCGCAGGGGGGATGGGGGAACACTGAAGCTTTCTTT.

The chain joins TRBV7-6 to TRBJ1-2, with a possible D match to TRBD1 (6 bases). The CDR3 is made up of 13 amino acids. V lost 1 base, J lost 8 bases, and 11 bases lay in between. Germline assignment: CDR1 SGHVS and CDR2 FNYEAQ. CDR3 sequence: CASSLEWGQGYTF. In DNA, the CDR3 is TGTGCCAGCAGCTTAGAATGGGGGCAGGGCTACACCTTC.

This clonotype turned up a few times. The chain has TRBV18 and TRBJ2-2; D gene uncertain. The CDR3 totals 15 residues. Germline V CDR1 and CDR2: KGHSH, LQKENI. With 0 bases removed from V and 4 bases from J, the gap between germline ends came to 9 bases. CDR3 sequence: CASSPPSSSTGELFF. CDR3 nucleotides: TGTGCCAGCTCACCACCCTCTTCTTCCACCGGGGAGCTGTTTTTT.

The chain couples TRBV6-5 to TRBJ1-2, with 7 bases aligning to TRBD1. The J segment lost 8 bases and the V segment lost 4 bases, leaving 10 bases of the junction unmatched. Germline V gene lookup returns CDR1 MNHEY and CDR2 SVGAGI. The CDR3 sequence is 14 residues long. The CDR3 region has the DNA TGTGCCAGCAGTTTGACAGGGAGGGGTGAGGGCTACACCTTC. Its translation is CASSLTGRGEGYTF.

The gene calls are TRBV7-9 and TRBJ2-5, with a weak D call TRBD2 (6 bases). Trimming pared 2 bases from V and 5 bases from J, leaving 15 bases between. There are 15 residues in the CDR3. The germline V gene encodes CDR1 SEHNR and CDR2 FQNEAQ (reference sequence). The CDR3 region has the DNA TGTGCCAGCAGCTTACGGGCCGCGGGGCGGGAGACCCAGTACTTC. Its protein is CASSLRAAGRETQYF.

J is TRBJ1-2 and V is TRBV15; D unclear. The length of the CDR3 is 14 residues. V was cut by 0 bases and J by 8 bases, with 13 bases left in between. Germline CDR1 reads LNHNV; CDR2 reads YYDKDF (reference sequence). As DNA, the CDR3 is TGTGCCACCAGCAGAGAGGGGAGGATCTCCGGCTACACCTTC. Residues: CATSREGRISGYTF. Variable domain in full (rest from reference TRBV15 and TRBJ1-2): DAMVIQNPRYQVTQFGKPVTLSCSQTLNHNVMYWYQQKSSQAPKLLFHYYDKDFNNEADTPDNFQSRRPNTSFCFLDIRSPGLGDTAMYLCATSREGRISGYTFGSGTRLTVV.

This clonotype was counted only a few times. The rearrangement uses TRBV18 and TRBJ2-7, with TRBD2 matching 7 bases. Germline V gene data show CDR1 as KGHSH and CDR2 as LQKENI. The CDR3 runs 15 residues. The V segment lost 3 bases and the J segment 2 bases; nucleotides outside the gene matches: 7. The CDR3 reads CASSPVESGAYEQYF. The CDR3, as DNA: TGTGCCAGCTCACCGGTAGAAAGCGGGGCCTACGAGCAGTACTTC.

The V gene is TRBV5-1, the J gene TRBJ2-3; 10 positions match TRBD1. The CDR3 has 15 residues. V was clipped by 4 bases and J by 2 bases; unmatched bases: 4. The germline V gene has CDR1 SGHRS and CDR2 YFSETQ. The CDR3 sequence: CASSRDRGVTDTQYF. Here the CDR3 DNA reads TGCGCCAGCAGCCGGGACAGGGGAGTCACAGATACGCAGTATTTT.

Concerning this clonotype: A read error likely explains this, since a far larger clone differs by one base. The chain carries TRBV7-2 and TRBJ2-7; the D gene could be TRBD1 or TRBD2 (7 bases each). The germline gives CDR1 SGHTA, CDR2 FQGNSA. This CDR3 has 14 amino acids. Trimming took 3 bases from V and 6 from J, leaving 15 bases between them. The CDR3 nucleotides read TGTGCCAGCAGCTTCTCAGGGGGGGCGGGCGAGCAGTACTTC. The encoded protein is CASSFSGGAGEQYF.

This clonotype was picked up a small number of times. The chain has TRBV4-1 and TRBJ1-1; D ambiguous. The CDR3 length is 18 residues. Trimming shortened V by 4 bases and J by 3 bases, and 24 bases separated the two germline ends. The V gene's germline CDR1 is MGHRA and CDR2 YSYEKL. Written as DNA, the CDR3 is TGCGCCAGCAGCCGAAAAGGTGTCCAACAGTATAGGGACACTGAAGCTTTCTTT. As protein: CASSRKGVQQYRDTEAFF.

This clonotype was recorded a few times. This sequence joins TRBV11-3 and TRBJ1-1; D call uncertain. Germline CDR1 reads SGHNT; CDR2 reads YENEEA. There are 13 residues in the CDR3. V shed 3 bases and J shed 3 bases, with 8 bases lying between them. The CDR3: CASSFSQDTEAFF. The DNA of the CDR3 is TGTGCCAGCAGCTTCTCCCAGGACACTGAAGCTTTCTTT.

This clonotype was recorded at least ten times. The chain employs TRBV20-1 and TRBJ1-1; D is unclear. Trimming stripped 5 bases from V and 4 bases from J, with 11 bases between. CDR1 DFQATT and CDR2 SNEGSKA come from the germline V gene (reference sequence). The CDR3 is 12 residues long. This chain's CDR3 is CSAPTETTEAFF. CDR3 DNA sequence: TGCAGTGCTCCCACAGAGACCACTGAAGCTTTCTTT.

This clonotype has just a few counts. The CDR3: CASSQEITDTQYF. For the CDR3, the DNA is TGTGCCAGCAGCCAAGAGATAACAGATACGCAGTATTTT. This rearrangement joins TRBV14 to TRBJ2-3; D remains unclear. Germline V lookup: CDR1 SGHDN, CDR2 FVKESK. The V end lost 0 bases, the J end lost 3 bases, and 4 bases lay between the germline ends. The CDR3 is 13 amino acids. Complete variable domain (other parts from reference TRBV14 and TRBJ2-3): EAGVTQFPSHSVIEKGQTVTLRCDPISGHDNLYWYRRVMGKEIKFLLHFVKESKQDESGMPNNRFLAERTGGTYSTLKVQPAELEDSGVYFCASSQEITDTQYFGPGTRLTVL.

The chain is built from TRBV5-4 and TRBJ2-1; D is undetermined. Germline V CDR1 and CDR2: SGHNT, YYREEE (reference sequence). With 1 base removed from V and 0 bases from J, the gap between germline ends came to 11 bases. This CDR3 comprises 16 residues. Here the CDR3 reads CASSLSPISSYNEQFF. The CDR3 DNA is TGTGCCAGCAGCTTGAGCCCGATAAGCTCCTACAATGAGCAGTTCTTC.

This clonotype was recorded at least ten times. V is TRBV11-2 and J is TRBJ1-3; no definite D call. The V gene lost 5 bases and the J gene lost 6 bases, with 20 bases spanning the gap. This CDR3 has 16 amino acids. Germline lookup yields CDR1 SGHAT and CDR2 FQNNGV. For the CDR3, the DNA is TGTGCCAGCAGCCTAAAGAGTGACATCCTGCTAAACACCATATATTTT. Translating gives CASSLKSDILLNTIYF.

This clonotype was seen a few times. This chain links TRBV18 with TRBJ2-1; D is perhaps TRBD2 (6 bases). This CDR3 is built from 17 residues. The V gene lost 0 bases and the J gene lost 6 bases, with 18 bases spanning the gap. Per germline, CDR1 KGHSH and CDR2 LQKENI. In nucleotides, the CDR3 is TGTGCCAGCTCACCACCAAACCCCGGGACTGGGACCAATGAGCAGTTCTTC. It encodes CASSPPNPGTGTNEQFF. The variable domain in full, with the rest retrieved from reference TRBV18 and TRBJ2-1, is NAGVMQNPRHLVRRRGQEARLRCSPMKGHSHVYWYRQLPEEGLKFMVYLQKENIIDESGMPKERFSAEFPKEGPSILRIQQVVRGDSAAYFCASSPPNPGTGTNEQFFGPGTRLTVL.

This clonotype was observed a handful of times. This chain connects TRBV5-1 to TRBJ2-1; TRBD2 is a possible D gene (5 bases). The germline V gene encodes CDR1 SGHRS and CDR2 YFSETQ. V was cut by 1 base and J by 6 bases, with 14 bases left in between. This CDR3 is built from 15 residues. The CDR3 sequence is CASSLRDNPFNEQFF. The CDR3 region has the DNA TGCGCCAGCAGCTTGCGGGATAATCCTTTCAATGAGCAGTTCTTC.

The chain recombines TRBV28 with TRBJ1-2; D is possibly TRBD1 (6 bases). Germline V CDR1 and CDR2: MDHEN, SYDVKM. Trimming cost V 3 bases and J 7 bases, with 12 bases left between them. The CDR3 is 13 residues long. CDR3 region: CASSLGGERGYTF. The CDR3 DNA follows: TGTGCCAGCAGTTTGGGGGGCGAGCGTGGCTACACCTTC.

The chain combines TRBV5-6 with TRBJ1-6; 7 positions match TRBD1. In germline, CDR1 is SGHDT, CDR2 YYEEEE. The CDR3 covers 14 residues. V gave up 3 bases and J gave up 7 bases; unmatched junction bases: 4. The CDR3 reads CASSSQQGNSPLHF. As DNA, the CDR3 is TGTGCCAGCAGCTCACAACAGGGGAATTCACCCCTCCACTTT. The full variable domain, in which reference TRBV5-6 and TRBJ1-6 provide the parts outside the CDR3, is DAGVTQSPTHLIKTRGQQVTLRCSPKSGHDTVSWYQQALGQGPQFIFQYYEEEERQRGNFPDRFSGHQFPNYSSELNVNALLLGDSALYLCASSSQQGNSPLHFGNGTRLTVT.

This clonotype was found many times. The chain combines TRBV29-1 with TRBJ1-1, with 8 bases fitting TRBD1. The CDR3 runs 14 residues. CDR1 and CDR2 from the germline V gene are SQVTM and ANQGSEA. Trimming cost V 6 bases and J 2 bases; bases outside gene matches: 8. As DNA, the CDR3 is TGCAGCGTGACGGACAGGGTCACCAACACTGAAGCTTTCTTT. Translation: CSVTDRVTNTEAFF.

In this sample, this clonotype turned up many times. This chain links TRBV2 with TRBJ1-5; 9 bases fit TRBD1. With 3 bases clipped from V and 5 bases from J, the junction kept 5 bases outside the gene matches. The CDR3 has 15 amino acids. Per germline, CDR1 SNHLY and CDR2 FYNNEI. Here the CDR3 DNA reads TGTGCCAGCAGTGACACAGGGGGCGAGTATCAGCCCCAGCATTTT. Protein product: CASSDTGGEYQPQHF.

This clonotype appeared a few times. The chain employs TRBV7-8 and TRBJ2-2; D tentatively fits TRBD1 or TRBD2 (5 bases each). V was cut by 5 bases and J by 5 bases, with 15 bases left in between. This CDR3 is built from 15 residues. From germline, CDR1 is SGHVS and CDR2 FQNEAQ. In DNA, the CDR3 is TGTGCCAGCAGCATCACCGGGACGGGGACCGGGGAGCTGTTTTTT. Translated, it gives CASSITGTGTGELFF. Using reference TRBV7-8 and TRBJ2-2 for the parts outside the CDR3, the full variable domain is GAGVSQSPRYKVAKRGQDVALRCDPISGHVSLFWYQQALGQGPEFLTYFQNEAQLDKSGLPSDRFFAERPEGSVSTLKIQRTQQEDSAVYLCASSITGTGTGELFFGEGSRLTVL.